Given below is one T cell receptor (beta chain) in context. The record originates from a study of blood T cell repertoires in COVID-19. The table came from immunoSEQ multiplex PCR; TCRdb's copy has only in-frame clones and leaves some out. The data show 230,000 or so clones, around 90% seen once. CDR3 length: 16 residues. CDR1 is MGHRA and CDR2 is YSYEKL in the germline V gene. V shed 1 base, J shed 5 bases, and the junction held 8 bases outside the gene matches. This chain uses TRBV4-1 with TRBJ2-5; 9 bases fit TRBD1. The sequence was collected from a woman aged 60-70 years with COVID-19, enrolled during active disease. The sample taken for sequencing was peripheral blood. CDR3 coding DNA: TGCGCCAGCAGCCAAGGACGTGGGACAGGGAGTGAGACCCAGTACTTC. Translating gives CASSQGRGTGSETQYF.